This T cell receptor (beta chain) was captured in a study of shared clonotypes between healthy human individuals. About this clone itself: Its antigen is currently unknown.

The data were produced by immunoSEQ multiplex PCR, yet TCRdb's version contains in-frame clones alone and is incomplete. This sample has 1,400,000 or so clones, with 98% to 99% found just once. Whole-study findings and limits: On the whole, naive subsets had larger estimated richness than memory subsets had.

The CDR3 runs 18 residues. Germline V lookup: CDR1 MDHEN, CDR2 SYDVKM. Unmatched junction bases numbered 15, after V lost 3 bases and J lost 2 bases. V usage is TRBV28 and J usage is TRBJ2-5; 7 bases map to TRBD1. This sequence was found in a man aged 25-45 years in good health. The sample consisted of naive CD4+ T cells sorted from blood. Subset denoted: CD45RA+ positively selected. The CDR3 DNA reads TGTGCCAGCAGTTTCCCCTCCCGACAGGGCTTAGGTCAAGAGACCCAGTACTTC. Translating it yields CASSFPSRQGLGQETQYF.